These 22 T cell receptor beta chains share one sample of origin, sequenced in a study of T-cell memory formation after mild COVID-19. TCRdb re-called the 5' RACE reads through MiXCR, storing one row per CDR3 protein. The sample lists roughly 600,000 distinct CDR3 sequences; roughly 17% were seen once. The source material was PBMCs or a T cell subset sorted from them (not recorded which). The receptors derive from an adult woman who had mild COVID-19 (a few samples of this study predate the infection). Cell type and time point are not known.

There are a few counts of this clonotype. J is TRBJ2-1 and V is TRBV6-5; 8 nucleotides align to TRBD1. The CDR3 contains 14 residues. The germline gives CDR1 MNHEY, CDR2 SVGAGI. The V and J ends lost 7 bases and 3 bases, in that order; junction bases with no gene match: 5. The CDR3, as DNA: TGTGCCAGCACCGGACAGGGACTCTACAATGAGCAGTTCTTC. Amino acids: CASTGQGLYNEQFF.

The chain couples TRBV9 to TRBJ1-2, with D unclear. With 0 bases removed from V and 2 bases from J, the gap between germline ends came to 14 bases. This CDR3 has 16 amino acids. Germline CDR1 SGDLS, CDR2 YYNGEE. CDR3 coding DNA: TGTGCCAGCAGCGTAGGGGAGTCGGGCAGAAACTATGGCTACACCTTC. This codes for CASSVGESGRNYGYTF.

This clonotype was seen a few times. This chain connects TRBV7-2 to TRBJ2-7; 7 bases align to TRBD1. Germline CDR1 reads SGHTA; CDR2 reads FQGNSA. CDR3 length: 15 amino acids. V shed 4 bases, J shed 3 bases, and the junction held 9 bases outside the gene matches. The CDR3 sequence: CASSSRQGDYYEQYF. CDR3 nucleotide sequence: TGTGCCAGCAGCTCCCGACAGGGAGACTACTACGAGCAGTACTTC.

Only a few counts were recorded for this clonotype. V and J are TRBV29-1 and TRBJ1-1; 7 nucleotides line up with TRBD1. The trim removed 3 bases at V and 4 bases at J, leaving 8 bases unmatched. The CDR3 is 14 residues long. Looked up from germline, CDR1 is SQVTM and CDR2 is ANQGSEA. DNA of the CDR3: TGCAGCGTTGAGACAGGGACGGCGGGCACTGAAGCTTTCTTT. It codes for CSVETGTAGTEAFF.

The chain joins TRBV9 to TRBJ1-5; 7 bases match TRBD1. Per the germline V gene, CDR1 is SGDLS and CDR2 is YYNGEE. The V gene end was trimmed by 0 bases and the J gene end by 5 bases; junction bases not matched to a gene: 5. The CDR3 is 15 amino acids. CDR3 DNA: TGTGCCAGCAGCGTAGGAGGGGGCGAGGATCAGCCCCAGCATTTT. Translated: CASSVGGGEDQPQHF.

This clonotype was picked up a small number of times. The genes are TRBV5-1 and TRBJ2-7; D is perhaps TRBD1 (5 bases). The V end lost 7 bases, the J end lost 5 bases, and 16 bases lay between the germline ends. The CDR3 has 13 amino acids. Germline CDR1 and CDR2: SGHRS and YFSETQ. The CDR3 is CASGAPRGDEQYF. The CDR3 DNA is TGCGCCAGCGGGGCCCCTAGGGGTGACGAGCAGTACTTC.

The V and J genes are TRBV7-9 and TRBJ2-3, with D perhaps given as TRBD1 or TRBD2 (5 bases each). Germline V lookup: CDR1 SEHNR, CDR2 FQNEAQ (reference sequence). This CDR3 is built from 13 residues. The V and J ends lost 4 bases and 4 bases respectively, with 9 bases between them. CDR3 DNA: TGTGCCAGCAGCTCGGGACGCTCAGATACGCAGTATTTT. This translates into CASSSGRSDTQYF.

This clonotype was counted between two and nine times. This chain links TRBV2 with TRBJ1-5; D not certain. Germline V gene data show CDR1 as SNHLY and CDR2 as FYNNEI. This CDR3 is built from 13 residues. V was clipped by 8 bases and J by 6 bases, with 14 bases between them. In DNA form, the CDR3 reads TGTGCCAGCTCCCGCGTCGGGTCTCAGCCCCAGCATTTT. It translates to CASSRVGSQPQHF.

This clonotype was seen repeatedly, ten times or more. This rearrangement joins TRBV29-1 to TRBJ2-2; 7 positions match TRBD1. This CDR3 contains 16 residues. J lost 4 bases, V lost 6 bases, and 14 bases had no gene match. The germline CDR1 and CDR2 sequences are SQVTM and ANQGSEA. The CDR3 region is CSVLDRLIAPTGELFF. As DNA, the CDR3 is TGCAGCGTCCTGGACAGGCTTATTGCCCCCACCGGGGAGCTGTTTTTT.

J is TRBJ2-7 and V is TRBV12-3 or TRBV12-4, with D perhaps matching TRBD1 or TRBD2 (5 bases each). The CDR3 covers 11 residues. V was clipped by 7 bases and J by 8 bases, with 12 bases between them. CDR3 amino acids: CASTLTGQQYF. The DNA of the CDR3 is TGTGCCAGCACCCTCACGGGACAGCAGTACTTC.

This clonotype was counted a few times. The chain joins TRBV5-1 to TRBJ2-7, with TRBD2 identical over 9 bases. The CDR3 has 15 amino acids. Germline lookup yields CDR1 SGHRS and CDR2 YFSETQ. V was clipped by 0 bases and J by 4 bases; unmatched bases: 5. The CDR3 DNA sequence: TGCGCCAGCAGCTTGGCGCTAGCGGGAAATTACGAGCAGTACTTC. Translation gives CASSLALAGNYEQYF.

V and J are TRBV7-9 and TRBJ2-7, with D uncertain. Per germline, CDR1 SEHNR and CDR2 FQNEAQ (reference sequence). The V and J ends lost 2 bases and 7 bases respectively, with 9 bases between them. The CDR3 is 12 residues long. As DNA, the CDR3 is TGTGCCAGCAGCTTACTCCAGGAGGAGCAGTACTTC. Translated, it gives CASSLLQEEQYF.

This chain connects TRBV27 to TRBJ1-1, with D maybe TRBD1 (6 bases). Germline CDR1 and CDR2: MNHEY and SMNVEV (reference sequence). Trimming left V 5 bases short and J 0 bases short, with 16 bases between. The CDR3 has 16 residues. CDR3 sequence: CASSRGTGMMNTEAFF. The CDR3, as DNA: TGTGCCAGCAGTCGAGGCACAGGGATGATGAACACTGAAGCTTTCTTT.

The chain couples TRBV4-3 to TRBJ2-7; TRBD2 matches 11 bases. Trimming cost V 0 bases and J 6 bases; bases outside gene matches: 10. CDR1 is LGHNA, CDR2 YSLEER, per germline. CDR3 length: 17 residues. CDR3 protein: CASSQERGTSGLSEQYF. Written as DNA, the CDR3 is TGCGCCAGCAGCCAAGAGCGAGGGACTAGCGGCCTCTCCGAGCAGTACTTC.

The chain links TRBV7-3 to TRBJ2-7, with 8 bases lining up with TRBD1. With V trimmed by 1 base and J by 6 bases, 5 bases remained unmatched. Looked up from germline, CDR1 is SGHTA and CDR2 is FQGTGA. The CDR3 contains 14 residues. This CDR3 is CASSLNGQGSEQYF. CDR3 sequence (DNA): TGTGCCAGCAGCTTAAATGGACAGGGCAGCGAGCAGTACTTC.

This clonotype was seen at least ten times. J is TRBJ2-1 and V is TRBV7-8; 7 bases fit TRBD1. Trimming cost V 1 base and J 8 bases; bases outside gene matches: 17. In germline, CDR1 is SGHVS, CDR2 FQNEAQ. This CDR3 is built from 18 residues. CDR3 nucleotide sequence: TGTGCCAGCAGCTTAGTGTGGGGACAGATTAGAATGCTCGATGAGCAGTTCTTC. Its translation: CASSLVWGQIRMLDEQFF.

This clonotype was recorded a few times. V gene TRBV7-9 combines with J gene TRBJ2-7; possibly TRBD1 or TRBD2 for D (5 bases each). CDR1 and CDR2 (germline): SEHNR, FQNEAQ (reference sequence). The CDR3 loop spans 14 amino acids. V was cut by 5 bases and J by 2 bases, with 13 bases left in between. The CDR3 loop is CASSPTGRTYEQYF. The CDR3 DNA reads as TGTGCCAGCAGCCCGACGGGGCGCACCTACGAGCAGTACTTC.

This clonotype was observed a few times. The CDR3 is CATSSGVVYEQYF. CDR3 nucleotide sequence: TGTGCCACCAGCTCGGGGGTAGTATACGAGCAGTACTTC. This chain joins TRBV15 and TRBJ2-7; tentatively, D is TRBD2 (6 bases). The CDR3 covers 13 residues. Trimming pared 5 bases from V and 4 bases from J, leaving 12 bases between. Germline assignment: CDR1 LNHNV and CDR2 YYDKDF (reference sequence).

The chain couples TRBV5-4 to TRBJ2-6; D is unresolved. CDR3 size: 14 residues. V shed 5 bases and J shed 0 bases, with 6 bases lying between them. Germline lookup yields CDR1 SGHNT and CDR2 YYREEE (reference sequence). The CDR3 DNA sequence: TGTGCCAGCAGGATGATCTCTGGGGCCAACGTCCTGACTTTC. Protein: CASRMISGANVLTF.

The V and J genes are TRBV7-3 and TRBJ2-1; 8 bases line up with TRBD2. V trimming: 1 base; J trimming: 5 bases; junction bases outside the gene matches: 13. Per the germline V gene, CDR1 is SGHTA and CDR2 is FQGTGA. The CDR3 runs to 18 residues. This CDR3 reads CASSLMHRLAKTDNEQFF. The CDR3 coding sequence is TGTGCCAGCAGCTTAATGCACCGACTAGCGAAAACGGACAATGAGCAGTTCTTC.

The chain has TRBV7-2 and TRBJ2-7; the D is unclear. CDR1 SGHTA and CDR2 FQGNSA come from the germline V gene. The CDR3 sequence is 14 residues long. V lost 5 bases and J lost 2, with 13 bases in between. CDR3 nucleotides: TGTGCCAGCAGCCGCCCGGGTAGTACCTACGAGCAGTACTTC. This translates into CASSRPGSTYEQYF.

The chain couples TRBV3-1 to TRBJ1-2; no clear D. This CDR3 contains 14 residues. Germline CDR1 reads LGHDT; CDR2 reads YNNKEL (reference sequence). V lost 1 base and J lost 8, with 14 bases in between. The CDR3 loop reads CASSQGEWTWGYTF. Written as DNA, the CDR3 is TGTGCCAGCAGCCAAGGGGAGTGGACCTGGGGCTACACCTTC.